This TCR beta chain emerged from a study of beta chain features in type 1 diabetes. Findings and caveats of the study: Whether TCRB rearrangement is influenced by HLA type was left unresolved in this analysis. Within each of all four CD4+ subsets, Type 1 diabetes patients had TCRB CDR3s that were moderately but significantly shorter.

Expressed TCRB transcripts were sequenced after all isolated RNA was converted to cDNA. TCRdb's table, derived via immunoSEQ multiplex PCR, lists solely in-frame clones and lacks some. The table includes under 850,000 clones, about an eighth detected once. Regarding this clone: Its antigen is undetermined.

The sequenced sample consisted of naive CD4+ T cells from blood. The TCR sequence derives from a man aged 18 to 35 with type 1 diabetes.

The CDR3 DNA follows: TGTGCCAGCAGCTTAGGACAGTCCACAGATACGCAGTATTTT. Protein: CASSLGQSTDTQYF. The chain recombines TRBV11-2 with TRBJ2-3, with a possible D match to TRBD1 (5 bases). Germline loops: CDR1 SGHAT, CDR2 FQNNGV. This CDR3 is built from 14 residues. The ends were cut back, 1 base at V and 2 bases at J, with 7 bases in the middle.